One and the same sample provided the 29 T cell receptor beta chains below, sequenced in a study of OX40 agonist ivuxolimab in advanced cancers. TCRdb keeps only in-frame clones here, not all; method: immunoSEQ multiplex PCR. The repertoire holds about 93,000 clones, 92% seen once, with 0.45% to 0.6% in the top ten. Material: CD4+ or CD8+ T cells sorted from blood, obtained in a trial of the OX40 agonist ivuxolimab. Receptors originate from an adult with an advanced solid tumor such as melanoma, head and neck, liver or kidney cancer.

V is TRBV5-5 and J is TRBJ2-5; D might be TRBD2 (6 bases). The germline CDR1 and CDR2 sequences are SGHKS and YYEKEE (reference sequence). This CDR3 is 15 amino acids long. Trimming left V 4 bases short and J 1 base short, with 14 bases between. The CDR3 sequence: CASSRPAGTQETQYF. The CDR3 coding sequence is TGTGCCAGCAGCCGCCCAGCGGGCACCCAAGAGACCCAGTACTTC.

The chain uses TRBV25-1 and TRBJ2-1; 7 bases are a match to TRBD1. Germline V CDR1 and CDR2: MGHDK, SYGVNS. The V gene end was trimmed by 7 bases and the J gene end by 4 bases; junction bases not matched to a gene: 10. This CDR3 has 15 residues. The CDR3 DNA reads TGTGCCAGCACCCCTACGACAGGGACGTACAATGAGCAGTTCTTC. The encoded protein is CASTPTTGTYNEQFF.

The V call is TRBV6-1, the J call TRBJ2-7, with D possibly being TRBD1 or TRBD2 (5 bases each). V was cut by 4 bases and J by 0 bases, with 13 bases left in between. Per germline, CDR1 MNHNS and CDR2 SASEGT. The CDR3 has 15 amino acids. The CDR3 spells CASSALAGTSYEQYF. The DNA of the CDR3 is TGTGCCAGCAGTGCCTTGGCCGGGACCTCCTACGAGCAGTACTTC.

The V call is TRBV6-6, the J call TRBJ2-5; D unresolved. Germline V gene lookup returns CDR1 MNHNY and CDR2 SVGAGI (reference sequence). This CDR3 has 13 residues. Trimming cost V 5 bases and J 0 bases, with 7 bases left between them. The CDR3 region is CASSQRDQETQYF. CDR3 nucleotide sequence: TGTGCCAGCAGTCAAAGGGACCAAGAGACCCAGTACTTC.

Regarding this clone: Its ends do not fully match the called genes, so a read error is possible. The chain carries TRBV7-8 and TRBJ2-7, with D maybe TRBD2 (6 bases). The V gene's germline CDR1 is SGHVS and CDR2 FQNEAQ. The length of the CDR3 is 11 residues. CDR3 region: CASSLDYWPAF. The CDR3, as DNA: TGTGCCAGCAGCTTGGACTACTGGCCCGCTTTC.

The rearrangement uses TRBV5-1 and TRBJ2-7; TRBD2 matches at 12 bases. This CDR3 spans 16 amino acids. The V and J ends lost 3 bases and 5 bases, in that order; junction bases with no gene match: 9. Looked up from germline, CDR1 is SGHRS and CDR2 is YFSETQ. The CDR3 DNA reads TGCGCCAGCAGCTCCGGCCTAGCGGGAGGGGACAACGAGCAGTACTTC. Amino acid sequence: CASSSGLAGGDNEQYF. Supplemented by reference TRBV5-1 and TRBJ2-7, the full variable domain reads KAGVTQTPRYLIKTRGQQVTLSCSPISGHRSVSWYQQTPGQGLQFLFEYFSETQRNKGNFPGRFSGRQFSNSRSEMNVSTLELGDSALYLCASSSGLAGGDNEQYFGPGTRLTVT.

In this sample, this clone turned up once. The rearrangement joins TRBV5-6 to TRBJ2-7; 8 positions match TRBD2. Germline CDR1 and CDR2: SGHDT and YYEEEE. The V segment lost 4 bases and the J segment 6 bases; nucleotides outside the gene matches: 6. The CDR3 is 13 residues long. The CDR3 coding sequence is TGTGCCAGCAGCCGAGACGGGGGGGCCGAGCAGTACTTC. This gives the protein CASSRDGGAEQYF. Using reference TRBV5-6 and TRBJ2-7 for the parts outside the CDR3, the full variable domain is DAGVTQSPTHLIKTRGQQVTLRCSPKSGHDTVSWYQQALGQGPQFIFQYYEEEERQRGNFPDRFSGHQFPNYSSELNVNALLLGDSALYLCASSRDGGAEQYFGPGTRLTVT.

The rearrangement uses TRBV2 and TRBJ1-6, with D perhaps TRBD1 (5 bases). Trimming shortened V by 6 bases and J by 4 bases, and 13 bases separated the two germline ends. The germline V gene has CDR1 SNHLY and CDR2 FYNNEI. The CDR3 runs to 15 residues. CDR3 amino acids: CASRGPGGYNSPLHF. The CDR3 nucleotides read TGTGCCAGCAGGGGGCCGGGGGGGTATAATTCACCCCTCCACTTT.

V and J are TRBV14 and TRBJ1-3; unclear D gene. The CDR3 extends over 13 amino acids. Trimming cost V 2 bases and J 4 bases, with 6 bases left between them. Germline CDR1 and CDR2: SGHDN and FVKESK. DNA for the CDR3: TGTGCCAGCAGCCAACGGGCGGGAAACACCATATATTTT. Translating gives CASSQRAGNTIYF.

This rearrangement joins TRBV19 to TRBJ1-2; possibly TRBD1 for D (6 bases). Trimming shortened V by 6 bases and J by 3 bases, and 14 bases separated the two germline ends. Germline V CDR1 and CDR2: LNHDA, SQIVND (reference sequence). CDR3 length: 14 amino acids. CDR3 in DNA: TGTGCCAGTAGAACTAGGGGGGAGGACTATGGCTACACCTTC. It specifies CASRTRGEDYGYTF.

The rearrangement links TRBV6-6 to TRBJ2-2, with TRBD2 identical over 7 bases. The length of the CDR3 is 14 residues. Germline lookup yields CDR1 MNHNY and CDR2 SVGAGI (reference sequence). After removal of 7 bases from V and 10 bases from J, the junction contained 12 bases not matched to a gene. CDR3 in amino acids: CASIRASGYVELFF. The CDR3 DNA is TGTGCCAGCATTCGGGCTAGCGGTTATGTGGAGCTGTTTTTT.

J is TRBJ2-7 and V is TRBV7-9; TRBD2 matches at 13 bases. CDR3 length: 19 amino acids. Germline CDR1 and CDR2: SEHNR and FQNEAQ (reference sequence). The J segment lost 5 bases and the V segment lost 4 bases, leaving 17 bases of the junction unmatched. This CDR3 is CASSYVGTSGMGLSNEQYF. The CDR3 nucleotides are TGTGCCAGCAGCTACGTCGGGACTAGCGGGATGGGGCTCAGTAACGAGCAGTACTTC.

This rearrangement joins TRBV5-1 to TRBJ2-3; 11 nucleotides match TRBD2. The CDR3 consists of 16 residues. With V trimmed by 3 bases and J by 6 bases, 9 bases remained unmatched. Germline V lookup: CDR1 SGHRS, CDR2 YFSETQ. CDR3 DNA: TGCGCCAGCAGCTCCCTTTCTAGCGGGGGGTGGGATACGCAGTATTTT. Translated, it gives CASSSLSSGGWDTQYF.

The gene calls are TRBV18 and TRBJ1-2; 8 bases fit TRBD1. The V and J ends lost 2 bases and 1 base, in that order; junction bases with no gene match: 0. This CDR3 is 14 amino acids long. From germline, CDR1 is KGHSH and CDR2 LQKENI. The CDR3 protein is CASSPTGGNYGYTF. CDR3 in DNA: TGTGCCAGCTCACCAACAGGGGGTAACTATGGCTACACCTTC.

V gene TRBV13 combines with J gene TRBJ2-7; D gene uncertain. V was clipped by 0 bases and J by 6 bases, with 9 bases between them. CDR1 PRHDT and CDR2 FYEKMQ come from the germline V gene (reference sequence). This CDR3 region has 13 residues. The CDR3, as DNA: TGTGCCAGCAGCTTAGGAGGGTTGGGCGAGCAGTACTTC. This translates into CASSLGGLGEQYF.

The sample holds one count of this clone. The chain employs TRBV11-3 and TRBJ1-1; TRBD1 aligns across 9 bases. The V and J ends lost 0 bases and 14 bases, in that order; junction bases with no gene match: 19. Germline V gene lookup returns CDR1 SGHNT and CDR2 YENEEA. The CDR3 has 17 residues. The CDR3 region is CASSLERDTGGTQLSFF. The CDR3 DNA reads TGTGCCAGCAGCTTAGAAAGGGATACAGGGGGCACCCAGTTGAGCTTCTTT.

The chain couples TRBV6-5 to TRBJ2-1, with D tentatively TRBD2 (5 bases). This CDR3 contains 12 residues. CDR1 is MNHEY and CDR2 is SVGAGI in the germline V gene. Deletions cut 4 bases from V and 8 bases from J, with 9 bases between. In DNA form, the CDR3 reads TGTGCCAGCAGTTTTACTAGGGATGAGCAGTTCTTC. Encoded protein: CASSFTRDEQFF.

V gene TRBV15 combines with J gene TRBJ2-7; TRBD1 matches at 8 bases. The CDR3 loop spans 19 amino acids. CDR1 and CDR2 (germline): LNHNV, YYDKDF (reference sequence). Trimming removed 4 bases from V and 1 base from J; junction bases left unmatched: 18. CDR3 bases: TGTGCCACCAGCAAAGGCTCCCCGGGACAGGCAGGGCTATCCTACGAGCAGTACTTC. It specifies CATSKGSPGQAGLSYEQYF.

The chain combines TRBV6-5 with TRBJ1-1, with D possibly being TRBD1 (5 bases). Per germline, CDR1 MNHEY and CDR2 SVGAGI. The CDR3 is 13 amino acids. The V end lost 7 bases, the J end lost 4 bases, and 13 bases lay between the germline ends. CDR3 sequence: CASTRGGTTEAFF. The CDR3 coding sequence is TGTGCCAGCACCCGGGGGGGTACCACTGAAGCTTTCTTT.

Concerning this clone: The junction departs from the called germline gene at one end, perhaps through a read error. This chain joins TRBV9 and TRBJ1-4; the D is unclear. Germline values: CDR1 SGDLS, CDR2 YYNGEE. There are 14 residues in the CDR3. The CDR3 sequence: CASSRVATNEELFF. In DNA, the CDR3 is TGTGCCAGCAGCAGGGTTGCAACTAATGAAGAACTGTTTTTT.

This chain joins TRBV5-1 and TRBJ1-3; no reliable D call. The CDR3 is 13 amino acids. V gave up 5 bases and J gave up 0 bases, with 6 bases separating them. The germline gives CDR1 SGHRS, CDR2 YFSETQ. The CDR3, as DNA: TGCGCCAGCAGAACTTTCTCTGGAAACACCATATATTTT. It encodes CASRTFSGNTIYF.

V usage is TRBV5-6 and J usage is TRBJ2-3; D call uncertain. Between the trimmed V and J ends, which lost 4 bases and 4 bases, there was a span of 13 bases. The CDR3 extends over 14 amino acids. Germline CDR1 reads SGHDT; CDR2 reads YYEEEE. The CDR3 is CASSGIDSPDTQYF. In nucleotides, the CDR3 is TGTGCCAGCAGCGGGATTGACTCCCCAGATACGCAGTATTTT.

This chain joins TRBV27 and TRBJ1-2; D not certain. The CDR3 spans 14 residues. Trimming took off 0 bases at V and 6 bases at J, with 11 bases between the two ends. The germline V gene encodes CDR1 MNHEY and CDR2 SMNVEV (reference sequence). Here the CDR3 DNA reads TGTGCCAGCAGTTTATCTGGGCAACGCGATGGCTACACCTTC. This encodes CASSLSGQRDGYTF.

J is TRBJ1-1 and V is TRBV29-1; D perhaps matches TRBD1 (5 bases). The CDR3 is made up of 13 amino acids. Germline CDR1 and CDR2: SQVTM and ANQGSEA. The V end lost 8 bases, the J end lost 5 bases, and 18 bases lay between the germline ends. The CDR3 reads CSTSRQPRTEAFF. CDR3 sequence (DNA): TGCAGCACCTCCCGACAGCCGCGGACTGAAGCTTTCTTT.

The rearrangement uses TRBV2 and TRBJ1-2; TRBD1 matches at 7 bases. The CDR3 consists of 18 residues. Germline CDR1 SNHLY, CDR2 FYNNEI. V dropped 8 bases and J dropped 1; count of bases not matched to a gene: 19. The CDR3 DNA reads TGTGCCAGCCCGGCGGGGAGGGGGCCACGAACCGTTAACTATGGCTACACCTTC. Translating gives CASPAGRGPRTVNYGYTF. The full variable domain, with the rest looked up from reference TRBV2 and TRBJ1-2, is EPEVTQTPSHQVTQMGQEVILRCVPISNHLYFYWYRQILGQKVEFLVSFYNNEISEKSEIFDDQFSVERPDGSNFTLKIRSTKLEDSAMYFCASPAGRGPRTVNYGYTFGSGTRLTVV.

The chain links TRBV11-2 to TRBJ2-1, with D tentatively TRBD2 (5 bases). V gave up 5 bases and J gave up 9 bases, with 17 bases separating them. Germline CDR1 reads SGHAT; CDR2 reads FQNNGV. CDR3 length: 14 residues. This CDR3 reads CASSDRLEDGEQFF. CDR3 sequence (DNA): TGTGCCAGCAGCGATAGATTGGAGGACGGTGAGCAGTTCTTC. Complete variable domain (other parts from reference TRBV11-2 and TRBJ2-1): EAGVAQSPRYKIIEKRQSVAFWCNPISGHATLYWYQQILGQGPKLLIQFQNNGVVDDSQLPKDRFSAERLKGVDSTLKIQPAKLEDSAVYLCASSDRLEDGEQFFGPGTRLTVL.

This clone has just one count. The rearrangement links TRBV11-2 to TRBJ2-7, with D perhaps TRBD1 (6 bases). This CDR3 has 17 amino acids. V gave up 0 bases and J gave up 4 bases, with 19 bases separating them. CDR1 is SGHAT and CDR2 is FQNNGV in the germline V gene. This CDR3 reads CASSLDTGTTHPYEQYF. CDR3 nucleotides: TGTGCCAGCAGCTTAGATACCGGGACAACACACCCGTACGAGCAGTACTTC.

This chain connects TRBV27 to TRBJ2-2; 9 positions agree with TRBD2. After removal of 1 base from V and 5 bases from J, the junction contained 14 bases not matched to a gene. The germline V gene has CDR1 MNHEY and CDR2 SMNVEV (reference sequence). CDR3 length equals 19 residues. The chain's CDR3 is CASSLYPPRLADPTGELFF. CDR3 nucleotides: TGTGCCAGCAGTTTATACCCCCCGAGACTAGCGGACCCGACCGGGGAGCTGTTTTTT.

The genes are TRBV30 and TRBJ1-1; 7 nucleotides agree with TRBD1. The CDR3 has 15 amino acids. Looked up from germline, CDR1 is GTSNPN and CDR2 is SVGIG (reference sequence). The V and J ends lost 8 bases and 1 base, in that order; junction bases with no gene match: 13. In nucleotides, the CDR3 is TGTGCCAGCCGGGCAGGGGGGGCTTCGAACACTGAAGCTTTCTTT. It encodes CASRAGGASNTEAFF.